The TCR beta chain under discussion was sequenced for a study of blood T cell repertoires in COVID-19. Study background: Samples taken during acute and convalescent COVID-19 were collected in the United States, Italy and Spain. Nucleic acid was either cDNA or gDNA, and it came from T cells, B-cell-depleted T cells, or PBMCs.

This CDR3 is 16 amino acids long. Germline assignment: CDR1 SGHVS and CDR2 FQNEAQ. Trimming took 6 bases from V and 1 from J, leaving 18 bases between them. In the original workflow: The assay estimated nucleated cells by amplifying reference gene primers. Assay: immunoSEQ multiplex PCR; the TCRdb copy retains only in-frame clones and omits some. V, J and clone size are those of that table, while D and trimming were read from the DNA. The table lists 450,000 to 500,000 clones, around 85% of them singletons, with about 3.2% in the top ten. Input material: peripheral blood. This rearrangement joins TRBV7-8 to TRBJ1-1; TRBD1 might be the D (5 bases). This receptor was obtained from a human donor in a cohort sampled during active COVID-19. The CDR3, as DNA: TGTGCCAGCAGGGGGGGGGACGGACGCTCGAACACTGAAGCTTTCTTT. Translating it yields CASRGGDGRSNTEAFF.